Below, 23 T cell receptor beta chains from the same sample are listed, as sequenced in a study of control samples from healthy donors and cancer patients. Libraries were prepared by immunoSEQ multiplex PCR; TCRdb keeps only in-frame clonotypes and omits some of them. Recorded for this sample: approximately 190,000 clones. Sequencing used blood. The receptors were gathered from a woman younger than 45 in good health.

The rearrangement joins TRBV28 to TRBJ1-2, with D possibly being TRBD1 (6 bases). CDR1 is MDHEN, CDR2 SYDVKM, per germline. The CDR3 sequence is 12 residues long. V was trimmed by 7 bases and J by 8 bases, leaving 14 bases between them. CDR3 in DNA: TGTGCCAGCAAATTAGGGGGAGACGGCTACACCTTC. This translates into CASKLGGDGYTF.

V and J are TRBV5-8 and TRBJ1-2, with D perhaps TRBD1 (5 bases). V lost 2 bases and J lost 3, with 11 bases in between. Germline CDR1 reads SGHTS; CDR2 reads YDEGEE. This CDR3 comprises 14 residues. The CDR3 is CASSFGGTDYGYTF. The CDR3 DNA follows: TGTGCCAGCAGCTTCGGAGGGACGGACTATGGCTACACCTTC.

The rearrangement uses TRBV12-3 or TRBV12-4 and TRBJ1-1; TRBD1 is a possible D gene (5 bases). The CDR3 runs to 13 residues. Trimming removed 0 bases from V and 4 bases from J, with 6 bases in between. CDR3 residues: CASSLAGGTEAFF. The CDR3 nucleotides are TGTGCCAGCAGTTTAGCCGGGGGCACTGAAGCTTTCTTT.

V usage is TRBV7-2 and J usage is TRBJ1-3, with D possibly TRBD1 on 5 matching bases. Trimming shortened V by 1 base and J by 4 bases, and 11 bases separated the two germline ends. The CDR3 extends over 15 amino acids. Germline V lookup: CDR1 SGHTA, CDR2 FQGNSA. The CDR3 sequence: CASSLEEAGGNTIYF. DNA of the CDR3: TGTGCCAGCAGCTTAGAAGAGGCAGGGGGAAACACCATATATTTT.

About this clone itself: At one end the junction does not follow the germline gene, possibly because of a read error. The V and J genes are TRBV7-7 and TRBJ2-5, with 8 bases that match TRBD2. CDR1 and CDR2 (germline): SSHAT, FNYEAQ (reference sequence). This CDR3 contains 18 residues. The chain's CDR3 is CASSLGLAGGLYQETQYF. CDR3 DNA sequence: TGTGCTAGCAGCTTAGGGTTGGCGGGGGGATTGTACCAAGAGACCCAGTACTTC. The whole variable domain, remainder taken from reference TRBV7-7 and TRBJ2-5, is GAGVSQSPRYKVTKRGQDVTLRCDPISSHATLYWYQQALGQGPEFLTYFNYEAQPDKSGLPSDRFSAERPEGSISTLTIQRTEQRDSAMYRCASSLGLAGGLYQETQYFGPGTRLLVL.

The V call is TRBV2, the J call TRBJ1-2; D is perhaps TRBD1 (6 bases). The CDR3 runs 17 residues. The V end lost 2 bases, the J end lost 4 bases, and 20 bases lay between the germline ends. The germline V gene encodes CDR1 SNHLY and CDR2 FYNNEI. Here the CDR3 DNA reads TGTGCCAGCAGTGAATCGCAGGGGCGACCTCTATCCTATGGCTACACCTTC. Amino acid sequence: CASSESQGRPLSYGYTF.

This chain connects TRBV14 to TRBJ2-7, with D possibly TRBD1 on 6 matching bases. This CDR3 has 14 amino acids. CDR1 and CDR2 (germline): SGHDN, FVKESK. Trimming pared 4 bases from V and 6 bases from J, leaving 16 bases between. The CDR3 nucleotides are TGTGCCAGCAGCCTGGGACATCGTTTTACCGAGCAGTACTTC. Protein: CASSLGHRFTEQYF.

The chain uses TRBV28 and TRBJ2-7; the D gene is possibly TRBD2 (6 bases). Trimming shortened V by 4 bases and J by 3 bases, and 10 bases separated the two germline ends. Germline V gene lookup returns CDR1 MDHEN and CDR2 SYDVKM. CDR3 length: 13 amino acids. The CDR3 bases are TGTGCCAGCAGTTGGGGGGTGGGCTACGAGCAGTACTTC. Translated: CASSWGVGYEQYF.

Concerning this clone: Its ends do not fully match the called genes, so a read error is possible. This rearrangement joins TRBV18 to TRBJ1-1, with D possibly being TRBD1 (5 bases). From germline, CDR1 is KGHSH and CDR2 LQKENI. CDR3 size: 13 residues. In nucleotides, the CDR3 is TGTGCCAGCTCACGCGGGGATTTAGGGGAGCTTGGCTTT. This translates into CASSRGDLGELGF. Variable domain in full (rest from reference TRBV18 and TRBJ1-1): NAGVMQNPRHLVRRRGQEARLRCSPMKGHSHVYWYRQLPEEGLKFMVYLQKENIIDESGMPKERFSAEFPKEGPSILRIQQVVRGDSAAYFCASSRGDLGELGFGQGTRLTVV.

Concerning this clone: Other DNA sequences in this sample translate to the same CDR3. V and J are TRBV18 and TRBJ2-6; D is unresolved. CDR3 length: 14 residues. V dropped 3 bases and J dropped 0 bases, with 3 bases sitting between them. Germline V gene lookup returns CDR1 KGHSH and CDR2 LQKENI. CDR3 amino acids: CASSPVSGANVLTF. CDR3 in DNA: TGTGCCAGCTCACCTGTCTCTGGGGCCAACGTCCTGACTTTC.

The rearrangement joins TRBV6-5 to TRBJ2-7, with a weak D call TRBD1 (5 bases). The CDR3 is 14 residues long. Germline loops: CDR1 MNHEY, CDR2 SVGAGI. V was pared by 2 bases and J by 3 bases, with 11 bases between. DNA of the CDR3: TGTGCCAGCAGTTACCGGGCCCAGGGCTACGAGCAGTACTTC. The encoded protein is CASSYRAQGYEQYF.

The V and J genes are TRBV11-2 and TRBJ2-1; 7 bases are a match to TRBD1. The CDR3 has 17 amino acids. Trimming at V came to 2 bases and at J to 4 bases, leaving 11 bases not matched to a gene. Per germline, CDR1 SGHAT and CDR2 FQNNGV. The CDR3: CASSLNGGQLIYNEQFF. CDR3 sequence (DNA): TGTGCCAGCAGCTTAAATGGGGGACAGTTGATTTACAATGAGCAGTTCTTC.

The chain employs TRBV6-5 and TRBJ1-1; D gene uncertain. This CDR3 contains 13 residues. V was pared by 7 bases and J by 1 base, with 10 bases between. Looked up from germline, CDR1 is MNHEY and CDR2 is SVGAGI. CDR3 bases: TGTGCCAGCACCCCGGAAGCGAACACTGAAGCTTTCTTT. This gives the protein CASTPEANTEAFF.

The chain recombines TRBV10-1 with TRBJ1-2; tentative D call: TRBD1 (6 bases). V lost 7 bases and J 3 bases, leaving 9 bases between the germline ends. The CDR3 sequence is 12 residues long. Germline V gene data show CDR1 as WNHNN and CDR2 as SYGVQD (reference sequence). CDR3 nucleotide sequence: TGCGCCAGCATAGCAGGGGACTATGGCTACACCTTC. Its translation is CASIAGDYGYTF.

The gene calls are TRBV4-3 and TRBJ1-2, with TRBD1 matching over 9 bases. Germline V gives CDR1 LGHNA, CDR2 YSLEER. The CDR3 covers 15 residues. Trimming at V came to 4 bases and at J to 0 bases, leaving 3 bases not matched to a gene. The CDR3 region is CASSPGQGTNYGYTF. The CDR3 DNA follows: TGCGCCAGCAGCCCGGGACAGGGAACTAACTATGGCTACACCTTC.

The chain employs TRBV4-3 and TRBJ2-2; D is unresolved. The germline V gene has CDR1 LGHNA and CDR2 YSLEER. The CDR3 runs to 14 residues. V lost 3 bases and J 3 bases, leaving 8 bases between the germline ends. The CDR3: CASSHDTHTGELFF. DNA of the CDR3: TGCGCCAGCAGCCATGATACCCACACCGGGGAGCTGTTTTTT.

In regard to this clone: Other nucleotide sequences from this sample produce the same CDR3. This sequence joins TRBV4-1 and TRBJ2-1; D gene ambiguous. Germline assignment: CDR1 MGHRA and CDR2 YSYEKL. V was cut by 1 base and J by 7 bases, with 2 bases left in between. The CDR3 totals 11 residues. CDR3 bases: TGCGCCAGCAGCCAAGCGAATGAGCAGTTCTTC. Translated: CASSQANEQFF.

The V call is TRBV6-4, the J call TRBJ1-1; 7 positions agree with TRBD1. Germline values: CDR1 MRHNA, CDR2 SNTAGT. The J segment lost 4 bases and the V segment lost 6 bases, leaving 8 bases of the junction unmatched. CDR3 length equals 14 residues. The CDR3 sequence is CASSFDREGTEAFF. DNA of the CDR3: TGTGCCAGCAGCTTTGACAGGGAAGGCACTGAAGCTTTCTTT.

The chain's CDR3 is CASSDRTGRTTEAFF. CDR3 DNA sequence: TGTGCCAGCAGTGACCGGACAGGGAGGACAACTGAAGCTTTCTTT. The V and J genes are TRBV6-1 and TRBJ1-1; 8 nucleotides align to TRBD1. The CDR3 sequence is 15 residues long. Germline loops: CDR1 MNHNS, CDR2 SASEGT. V lost 3 bases and J lost 5; bases outside the gene matches: 8.

V is TRBV9 and J is TRBJ2-3, with TRBD2 matching over 8 bases. The CDR3 totals 16 residues. With 2 bases clipped from V and 5 bases from J, the junction kept 10 bases outside the gene matches. CDR1 is SGDLS and CDR2 is YYNGEE in the germline V gene. The DNA of the CDR3 is TGTGCCAGCAGCGTTGGCGGATCGGGGGGGCAAGATACGCAGTATTTT. It codes for CASSVGGSGGQDTQYF.

The chain carries TRBV5-1 and TRBJ1-6; TRBD1 might be the D (6 bases). The germline V and J ends were trimmed by 4 bases and 5 bases, with 7 bases remaining between them. The CDR3 extends over 13 amino acids. CDR1 and CDR2 (germline): SGHRS, YFSETQ. The CDR3 region is CASSGQHNSPLHF. The DNA for the CDR3 is TGCGCCAGCAGCGGACAGCATAATTCACCCCTCCACTTT.

V usage is TRBV30 and J usage is TRBJ1-5; possibly TRBD1 for D (6 bases). The V end was cut by 2 bases, the J end by 0 bases, with 11 bases between. Germline V gene data show CDR1 as GTSNPN and CDR2 as SVGIG (reference sequence). This CDR3 spans 15 amino acids. CDR3 region: CAWSTGTYSNQPQHF. The CDR3 DNA reads TGTGCCTGGAGTACCGGGACATATAGCAATCAGCCCCAGCATTTT.

The CDR3, as DNA: TGTGCCTCCTCAGGAGGGAGCTCCTATAATTCACCCCTCCACTTT. Its protein product is CASSGGSSYNSPLHF. The rearrangement joins TRBV30 to TRBJ1-6, with D hard to call. Germline CDR1 and CDR2: GTSNPN and SVGIG (reference sequence). V was cut by 7 bases and J by 0 bases, with 13 bases left in between. This CDR3 region has 15 residues.